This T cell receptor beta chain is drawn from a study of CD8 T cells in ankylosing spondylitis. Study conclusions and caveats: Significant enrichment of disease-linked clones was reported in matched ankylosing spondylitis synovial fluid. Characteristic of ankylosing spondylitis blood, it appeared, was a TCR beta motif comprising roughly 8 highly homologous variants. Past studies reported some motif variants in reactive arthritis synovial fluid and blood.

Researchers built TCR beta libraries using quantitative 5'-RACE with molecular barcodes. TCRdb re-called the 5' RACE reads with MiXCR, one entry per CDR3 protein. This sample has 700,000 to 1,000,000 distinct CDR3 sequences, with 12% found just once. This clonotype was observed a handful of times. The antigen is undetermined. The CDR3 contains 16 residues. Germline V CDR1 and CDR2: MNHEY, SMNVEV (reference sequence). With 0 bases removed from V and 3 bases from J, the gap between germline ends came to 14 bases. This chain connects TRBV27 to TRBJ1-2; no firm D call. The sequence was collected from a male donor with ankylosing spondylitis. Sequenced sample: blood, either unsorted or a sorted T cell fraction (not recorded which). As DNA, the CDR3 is TGTGCCAGCAGTTTATCCCCCGTTCCCCGGGACTATGGCTACACCTTC. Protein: CASSLSPVPRDYGYTF.